This TCR beta chain was captured by sequencing in a study of shared clonotypes between healthy human individuals. Looking at the study overall: The composition of the donors was a couple of women and a few men aged 18 to 49. Donors had three CD4 naive, three CD4 memory, two CD8 naive and one CD8 memory plate apiece.

The CDR3 is 14 amino acids. From germline, CDR1 is MDHEN and CDR2 SYDVKM. The V end lost 6 bases, the J end lost 5 bases, and 11 bases lay between the germline ends. Sequenced by immunoSEQ multiplex PCR; TCRdb stores in-frame clones only, minus some. The sample consists of over 2 million clones, 80% to 95% of them appearing once. The V call is TRBV28, the J call TRBJ2-6; D possibly corresponds to TRBD1 (6 bases). Specimen: naive CD4+ T cells from PBMCs. Subset noted: CD45RA+ positively selected. The receptor was derived from a man aged 18-30 years in good health. Some clones in this sample may be carry-over from other donors' samples. The CDR3 is CASRDRDRANVLTF. CDR3 nucleotides: TGTGCCAGCAGGGACCGGGACAGGGCCAACGTCCTGACTTTC.